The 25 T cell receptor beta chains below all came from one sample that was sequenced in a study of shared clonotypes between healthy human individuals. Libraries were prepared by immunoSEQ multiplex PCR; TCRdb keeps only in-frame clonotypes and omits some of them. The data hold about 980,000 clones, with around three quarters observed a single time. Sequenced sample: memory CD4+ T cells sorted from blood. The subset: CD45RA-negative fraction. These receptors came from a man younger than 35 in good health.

The CDR3 DNA is TGTGCCAGCAGCCGCCGGGCGGGCACAGATACGCAGTATTTT. Residues: CASSRRAGTDTQYF. The chain carries TRBV7-2 and TRBJ2-3; D call uncertain. Germline V gene sequence: CDR1 SGHTA, CDR2 FQGNSA. This CDR3 has 14 amino acids. The germline V and J ends were trimmed by 5 bases and 1 base, with 10 bases remaining between them.

Written as DNA, the CDR3 is TGTGCCAGCAGCCGAAGTAACTATGGCTACACCTTC. Residues: CASSRSNYGYTF. The V and J genes are TRBV7-9 and TRBJ1-2; the D is unclear. The V gene's germline CDR1 is SEHNR and CDR2 FQNEAQ (reference sequence). This CDR3 region has 12 residues. Between the trimmed V and J ends, which lost 5 bases and 1 base, there was a span of 5 bases.

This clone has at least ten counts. This CDR3 is CASSQTTGELFF. The CDR3 DNA sequence: TGTGCCAGCAGCCAGACCACCGGGGAGCTGTTTTTT. This sequence joins TRBV14 and TRBJ2-2; D remains ambiguous. The CDR3 contains 12 residues. Germline CDR1 reads SGHDN; CDR2 reads FVKESK. V was trimmed by 3 bases and J by 4 bases, leaving 3 bases between them.

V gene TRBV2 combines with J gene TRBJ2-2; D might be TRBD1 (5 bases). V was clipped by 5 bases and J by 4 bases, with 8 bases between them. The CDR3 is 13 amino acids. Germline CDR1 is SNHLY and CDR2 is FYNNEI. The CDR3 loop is CASSQGATGELFF. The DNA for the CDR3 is TGTGCCAGCAGTCAGGGCGCCACCGGGGAGCTGTTTTTT. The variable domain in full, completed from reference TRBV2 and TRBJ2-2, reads EPEVTQTPSHQVTQMGQEVILRCVPISNHLYFYWYRQILGQKVEFLVSFYNNEISEKSEIFDDQFSVERPDGSNFTLKIRSTKLEDSAMYFCASSQGATGELFFGEGSRLTVL.

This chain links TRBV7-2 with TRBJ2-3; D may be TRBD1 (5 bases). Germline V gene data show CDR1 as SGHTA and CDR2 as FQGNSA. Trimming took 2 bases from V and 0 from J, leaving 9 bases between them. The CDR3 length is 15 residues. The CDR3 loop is CASSLNGHSTDTQYF. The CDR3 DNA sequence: TGTGCCAGCAGCTTAAACGGACATAGCACAGATACGCAGTATTTT.

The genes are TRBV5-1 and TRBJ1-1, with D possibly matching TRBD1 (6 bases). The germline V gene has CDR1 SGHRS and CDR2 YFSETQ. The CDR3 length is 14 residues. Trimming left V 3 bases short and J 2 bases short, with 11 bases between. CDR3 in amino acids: CASSSQGTNTEAFF. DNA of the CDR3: TGCGCCAGCAGCTCCCAGGGGACTAACACTGAAGCTTTCTTT. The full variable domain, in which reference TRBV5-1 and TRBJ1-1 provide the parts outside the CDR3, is KAGVTQTPRYLIKTRGQQVTLSCSPISGHRSVSWYQQTPGQGLQFLFEYFSETQRNKGNFPGRFSGRQFSNSRSEMNVSTLELGDSALYLCASSSQGTNTEAFFGQGTRLTVV.

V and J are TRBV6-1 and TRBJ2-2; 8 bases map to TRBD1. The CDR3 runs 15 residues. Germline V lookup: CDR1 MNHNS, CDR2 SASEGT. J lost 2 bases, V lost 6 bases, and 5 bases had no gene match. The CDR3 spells CASRGQGKNTGELFF. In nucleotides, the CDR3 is TGTGCCAGCAGAGGACAGGGTAAAAACACCGGGGAGCTGTTTTTT.

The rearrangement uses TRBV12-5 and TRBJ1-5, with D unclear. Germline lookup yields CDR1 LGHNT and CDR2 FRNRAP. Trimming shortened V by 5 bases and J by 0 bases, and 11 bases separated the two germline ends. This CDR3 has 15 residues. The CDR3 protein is CASGAQSYSNQPQHF. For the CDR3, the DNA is TGTGCTAGTGGTGCACAGAGCTATAGCAATCAGCCCCAGCATTTT.

For the CDR3, the DNA is TGTGCCAGCAGTCCCGCCCATCGGGCAGGATACGAGCAGTACTTC. Protein sequence: CASSPAHRAGYEQYF. This sequence joins TRBV28 and TRBJ2-7; D not certain. The CDR3 runs 15 residues. Deletions cut 5 bases from V and 4 bases from J, with 18 bases between. Germline V gene data show CDR1 as MDHEN and CDR2 as SYDVKM.

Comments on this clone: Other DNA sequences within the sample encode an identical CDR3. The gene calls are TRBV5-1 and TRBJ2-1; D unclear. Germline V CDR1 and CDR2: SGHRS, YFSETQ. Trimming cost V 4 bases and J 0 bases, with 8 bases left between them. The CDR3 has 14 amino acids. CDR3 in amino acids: CASSPGSSYNEQFF. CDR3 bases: TGCGCCAGCAGCCCGGGCAGCTCCTACAATGAGCAGTTCTTC.

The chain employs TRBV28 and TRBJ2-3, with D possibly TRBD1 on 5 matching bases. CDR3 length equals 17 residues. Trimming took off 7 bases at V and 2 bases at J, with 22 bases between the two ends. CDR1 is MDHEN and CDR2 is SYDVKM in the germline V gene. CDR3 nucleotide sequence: TGTGCCAGCAAGAAAAGGGGCAGTGGAAGGGACACAGATACGCAGTATTTT. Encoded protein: CASKKRGSGRDTDTQYF.

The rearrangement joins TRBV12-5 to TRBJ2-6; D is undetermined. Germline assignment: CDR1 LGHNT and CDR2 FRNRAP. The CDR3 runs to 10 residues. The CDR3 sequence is CPSRRNVLTF. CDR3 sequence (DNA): TGTCCCTCTAGGCGAAACGTCCTGACTTTC.

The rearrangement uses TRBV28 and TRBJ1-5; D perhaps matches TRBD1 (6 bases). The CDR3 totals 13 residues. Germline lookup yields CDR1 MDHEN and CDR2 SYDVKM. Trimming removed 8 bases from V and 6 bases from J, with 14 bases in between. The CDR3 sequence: CASARGSGQPQHF. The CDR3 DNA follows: TGTGCCAGCGCCAGGGGTTCCGGTCAGCCCCAGCATTTT. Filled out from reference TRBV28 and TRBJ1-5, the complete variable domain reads DVKVTQSSRYLVKRTGEKVFLECVQDMDHENMFWYRQDPGLGLRLIYFSYDVKMKEKGDIPEGYSVSREKKERFSLILESASTNQTSMYLCASARGSGQPQHFGDGTRLSIL.

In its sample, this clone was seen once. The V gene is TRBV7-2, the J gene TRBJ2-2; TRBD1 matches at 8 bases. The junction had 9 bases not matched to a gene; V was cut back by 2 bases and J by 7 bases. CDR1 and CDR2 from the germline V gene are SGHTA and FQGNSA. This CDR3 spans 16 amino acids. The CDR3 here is CASSLFGGQESGELFF. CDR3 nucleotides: TGTGCCAGCAGCTTATTTGGGGGACAGGAGAGCGGGGAGCTGTTTTTT.

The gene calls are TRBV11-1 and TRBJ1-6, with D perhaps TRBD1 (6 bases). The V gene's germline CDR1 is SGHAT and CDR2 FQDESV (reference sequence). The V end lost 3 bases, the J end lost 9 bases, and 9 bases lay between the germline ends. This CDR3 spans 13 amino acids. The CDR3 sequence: CASSFNRVSPLHF. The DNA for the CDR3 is TGTGCCAGCAGCTTCAACAGGGTTTCACCCCTCCACTTT.

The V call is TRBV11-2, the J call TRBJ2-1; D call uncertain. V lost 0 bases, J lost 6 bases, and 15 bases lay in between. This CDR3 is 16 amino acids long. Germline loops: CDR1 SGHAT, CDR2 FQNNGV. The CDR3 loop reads CASSLDLGKAGNEQFF. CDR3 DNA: TGTGCCAGCAGCTTAGATTTGGGGAAGGCAGGCAATGAGCAGTTCTTC.

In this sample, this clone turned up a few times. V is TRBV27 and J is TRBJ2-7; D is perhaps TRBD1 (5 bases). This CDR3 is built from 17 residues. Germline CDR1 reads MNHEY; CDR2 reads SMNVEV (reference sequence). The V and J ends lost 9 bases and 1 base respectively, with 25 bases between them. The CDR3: CARTKAAYRFLSYEQYF. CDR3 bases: TGTGCCAGGACCAAAGCTGCGTACAGGTTTCTATCCTACGAGCAGTACTTC.

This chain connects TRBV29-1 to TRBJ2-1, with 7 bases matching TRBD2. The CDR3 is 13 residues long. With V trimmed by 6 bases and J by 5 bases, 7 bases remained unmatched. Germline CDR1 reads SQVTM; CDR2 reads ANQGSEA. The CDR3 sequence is CSVLWGGHNEQFF. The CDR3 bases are TGCAGCGTCCTTTGGGGGGGACACAATGAGCAGTTCTTC.

DNA of the CDR3: TGTGCCACCGGGACTAGCGGGGGGAATAGCTCCTACGAGCAGTACTTC. As protein: CATGTSGGNSSYEQYF. This sequence joins TRBV10-3 and TRBJ2-7, with 15 bases aligning to TRBD2. Germline V gene sequence: CDR1 ENHRY, CDR2 SYGVKD. After removal of 10 bases from V and 0 bases from J, the junction contained 7 bases not matched to a gene. CDR3 length: 16 amino acids.

The CDR3 protein is CASSLGPSGYNEQFF. CDR3 bases: TGTGCCAGCAGCTTGGGCCCCTCTGGATACAATGAGCAGTTCTTC. The J gene is TRBJ2-1, the V gene TRBV5-6; no firm D call. Germline loops: CDR1 SGHDT, CDR2 YYEEEE. Deletions cut 0 bases from V and 4 bases from J, with 11 bases between. The CDR3 covers 15 residues.

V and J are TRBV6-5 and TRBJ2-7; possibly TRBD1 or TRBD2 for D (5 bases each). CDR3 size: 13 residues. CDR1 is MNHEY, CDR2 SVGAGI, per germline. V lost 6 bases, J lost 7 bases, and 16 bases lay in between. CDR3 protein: CASSPWAGGEQYF. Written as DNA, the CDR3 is TGTGCCAGCAGCCCTTGGGCTGGGGGTGAGCAGTACTTC.

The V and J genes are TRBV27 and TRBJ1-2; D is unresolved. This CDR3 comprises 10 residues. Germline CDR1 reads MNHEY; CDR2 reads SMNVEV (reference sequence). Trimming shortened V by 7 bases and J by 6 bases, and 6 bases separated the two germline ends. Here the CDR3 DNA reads TGTGCCAGCACTCGGGATGGCTACACCTTC. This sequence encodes CASTRDGYTF.

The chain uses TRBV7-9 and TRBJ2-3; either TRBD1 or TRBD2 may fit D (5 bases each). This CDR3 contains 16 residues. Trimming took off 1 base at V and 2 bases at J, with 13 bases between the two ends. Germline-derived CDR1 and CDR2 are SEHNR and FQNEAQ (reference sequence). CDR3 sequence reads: CASSLGGGRVTDTQYF. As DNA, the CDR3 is TGTGCCAGCAGCTTAGGTGGGGGACGGGTCACAGATACGCAGTATTTT.

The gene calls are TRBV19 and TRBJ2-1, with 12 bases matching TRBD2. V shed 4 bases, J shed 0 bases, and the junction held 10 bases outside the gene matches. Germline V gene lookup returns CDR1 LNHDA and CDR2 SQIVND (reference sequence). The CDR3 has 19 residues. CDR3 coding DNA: TGTGCCAGTAGTAAGGGACTAGCGGGCGCTGTAAGCTCCTACAATGAGCAGTTCTTC. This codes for CASSKGLAGAVSSYNEQFF.

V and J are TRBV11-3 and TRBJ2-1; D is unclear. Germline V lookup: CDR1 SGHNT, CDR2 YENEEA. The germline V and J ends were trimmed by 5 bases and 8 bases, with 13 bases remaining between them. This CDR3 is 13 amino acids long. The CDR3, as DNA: TGTGCCAGCAGCCTCCGAACGGCAGATGAGCAGTTCTTC. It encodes CASSLRTADEQFF.